This TCR beta chain stems from a study of graft-versus-host responses after intestinal transplantation. Across the study: Recipients across the board were started on anti-thymocyte globulin induction, then kept on tacrolimus and steroids for about three years. Study conclusions and caveats: Marrow from the recipient contained GvH clones, some of which had appeared first in ileum or blood. With peak circulating GvH clone levels came an association with early post-transplant HvG declines. Patients who carried graft-donor T cell macrochimerism also had high graft-versus-host to host-versus-graft clonal ratios in their allografts.

Germline V lookup: CDR1 LNHDA, CDR2 SQIVND (reference sequence). V lost 3 bases and J lost 0, with 12 bases in between. This CDR3 has 17 residues. With respect to this clone: Antigen: not known.

The method was immunoSEQ multiplex PCR; TCRdb's version includes in-frame clones alone and lacks a portion of them. The sample comprises about 84,000 clones, 75% to 95% of which are singletons, and approximately 0.35% rests with the top ten. The source material was unstimulated CD4+ T cells sorted from spleen or lymph node cells, sampled before transplant. The V call is TRBV19, the J call TRBJ2-6; a possible D gene is TRBD1 (6 bases). The clonotype was recovered from a human donor who was the organ donor for an intestinal transplant. The CDR3 loop is CASSISGAGSGANVLTF. DNA of the CDR3: TGTGCCAGTAGTATTTCAGGGGCCGGCTCTGGGGCCAACGTCCTGACTTTC.